This note documents a single T cell receptor beta chain sequence. Its antigen is not known. This entry comes from a study of blood T cells in healthy people across ages. Then a second PCR, running about 6 to 12 cycles, was carried out with a sample-barcoded 5' primer and a J-beta primer mix. TCRdb passed the 5' RACE reads through MiXCR, listing each CDR3 protein once. This table has roughly 2 million distinct CDR3 sequences, less than 50% appearing once. This CDR3 comprises 16 residues. V was pared by 0 bases and J by 0 bases, with 12 bases between. In germline, CDR1 is MGHRA, CDR2 YSYEKL. Regarding the study as a whole: Naive CD4+ cells and diversity were both higher in long-lived donors than in aged donors. It was not known whether donors were CMV positive (a possible confounder of expanded clonotype changes). Diversity of TCR beta per million T cells declined in a roughly linear way with age.

This TCR was sampled from a middle-aged woman in good health. The chain couples TRBV4-1 to TRBJ2-7; no firm D call. Sequences were obtained from blood. The CDR3 bases are TGCGCCAGCAGCCAAGATACGGTTTCGAGCTCCTACGAGCAGTACTTC. The encoded protein is CASSQDTVSSSYEQYF.